This T cell receptor (beta chain) was documented in a study of blood T cell repertoires in COVID-19. Study context: Sites in the United States, Italy and Spain provided acute and convalescent COVID-19 samples. The cDNA or gDNA used as material had been derived from T cells, B-cell-depleted T cells, or PBMCs.

CDR1 is MNHEY and CDR2 is SVGAGI in the germline V gene. V was pared by 5 bases and J by 6 bases, with 6 bases of the junction left unmatched. The CDR3 is 14 residues long. Original processing notes: Amplification with reference gene primers provided the estimates of nucleated cell counts. Only in-frame clones appear in the TCRdb table, and some are missing; sequencing was by immunoSEQ multiplex PCR. The V and J calls and clone size come from that table; D and trimming were worked out from the DNA. The data hold about 170,000 clones, with 65% to 85% observed a single time. Source material: peripheral blood. This TCR came from a woman aged 55-69 years with acute or convalescent COVID-19. The rearrangement uses TRBV6-5 and TRBJ1-1; TRBD1 matches 10 bases. The CDR3 protein is CASSRPGQGSEAFF. The CDR3 bases are TGTGCCAGCAGTCGACCGGGACAGGGGTCTGAAGCTTTCTTT.